Listed below are T cell receptor beta chains from one sample, sequenced in a study of immune characterization of retroperitoneal liposarcoma. Using its own MiXCR run on the PCR reads, TCRdb lists one record per CDR3 protein. The sample yields approximately 7,000 distinct CDR3 sequences, roughly 30% seen once. Sequenced sample: blood. The origin of the receptors is a male donor with retroperitoneal liposarcoma. Each CDR3 is given with its conserved first and last residue. The D gene is left open where the match is weak. Clone size is given for some rows only: seen once, a few or many times, or a class if the clone is expanded.

clone size	V gene	J gene	D gene	CDR3 protein	CDR3 DNA
.	TRBV7-2	TRBJ2-1	TRBD2	CASSLQPGLAGANEQFF	TGTGCCAGCAGCTTACAGCCGGGACTAGCGGGAGCCAATGAGCAGTTCTTC
.	TRBV12-3/TRBV12-4	TRBJ2-5	TRBD2	CASSLVLAGVLSQETQYF	TGTGCCAGCAGTTTGGTACTAGCGGGAGTGCTATCTCAAGAGACCCAGTACTTC
many	TRBV7-6	TRBJ2-5	.	CASSLAFRGQETQYF	TGTGCCAGCAGCTTAGCCTTCAGGGGACAAGAGACCCAGTACTTC
.	TRBV6-1	TRBJ2-7	.	CANQGGGSYEQYF	TGTGCCAACCAGGGGGGGGGGTCCTACGAGCAGTACTTC
few	TRBV6-1	TRBJ2-1	.	CAAGDYGSYEQFF	TGTGCCGCAGGAGACTACGGCTCCTACGAGCAGTTCTTC
large	TRBV6-5	TRBJ2-5	TRBD2	CASSYPASGVQTQYF	TGTGCCAGCAGTTACCCGGCTAGCGGGGTACAGACCCAGTACTTC
once	TRBV3-1	TRBJ2-1	TRBD1	CASSQDFPGQENEQFF	TGTGCCAGCAGCCAAGACTTCCCAGGACAGGAAAATGAGCAGTTCTTC
.	TRBV6-1	TRBJ2-1	TRBD2	CASRGMAGGGYNEQFF	TGTGCCAGCCGTGGGATGGCGGGAGGGGGATACAATGAGCAGTTCTTC
.	TRBV6-2/TRBV6-3	TRBJ2-3	.	CASSSAGVDTQYF	TGTGCCAGCAGTTCCGCGGGTGTAGATACGCAGTATTTT
.	TRBV4-1	TRBJ1-5	.	CASSQDWTSYQPQHF	TGCGCCAGCAGCCAAGATTGGACCTCTTATCAGCCCCAGCATTTT
many	TRBV25-1	TRBJ2-7	.	CASRPPDMLNEQYF	TGTGCCAGCAGACCACCAGACATGTTGAACGAGCAGTACTTC
.	TRBV10-2	TRBJ2-3	TRBD2	CASSESAGGPDTQYF	TGCGCCAGCAGTGAGTCAGCGGGAGGGCCCGATACGCAGTATTTT